The next 12 T cell receptor beta chains were all read from a single sample in a study of human T cells and chemical hapten exposure. Regarding time point: pre-sensitization, week 0. Treatment indicated: therapeutic diphenylcyclopropenone sensitization with weekly scalp DPC. TCRdb independently ran MiXCR on the RACE reads; one entry per CDR3 protein. The top ten clones hold just over 2.5% of a sample with roughly 380,000 distinct CDR3 sequences, approximately 5.1% of them seen once. The material sequenced was whole blood, taken in connection with sensitization to the hapten diphenylcyclopropenone (DPC). These receptors all come from a woman in her forties or fifties with alopecia areata. Some clones in this sample may be carry-over from other donors' samples.

This clonotype was observed a few times. The J gene is TRBJ2-7, the V gene TRBV4-2, with 9 bases matching TRBD2. The ends lost 0 bases at V and 4 bases at J; junction bases unmatched: 4. Germline CDR1 is LGHNA and CDR2 is YNFKEQ. The CDR3 is made up of 15 amino acids. CDR3 in DNA: TGTGCCAGCAGCCAAGATTTAGCGGGGGCATACGAGCAGTACTTC. This translates into CASSQDLAGAYEQYF.

This clonotype was detected ten times or more. The chain links TRBV9 to TRBJ2-7, with a possible D match to TRBD2 (6 bases). This CDR3 spans 13 amino acids. Between the trimmed V and J ends, which lost 3 bases and 6 bases, there was a span of 13 bases. Germline CDR1 and CDR2: SGDLS and YYNGEE. The CDR3 sequence: CASSDGRRGEQYF. In DNA form, the CDR3 reads TGTGCCAGCAGCGACGGACGGCGGGGCGAGCAGTACTTC.

This clonotype was seen a few times. V usage is TRBV13 and J usage is TRBJ2-5; 8 nucleotides align to TRBD1. Germline CDR1 reads PRHDT; CDR2 reads FYEKMQ (reference sequence). This CDR3 comprises 16 residues. With 0 bases clipped from V and 7 bases from J, the junction kept 10 bases outside the gene matches. In nucleotides, the CDR3 is TGTGCCAGCAGCTTAGGCCGACAGGGGACGACAGGGACCCAGTACTTC. Protein: CASSLGRQGTTGTQYF.

This clonotype was recorded at least ten times. The chain links TRBV5-1 to TRBJ2-4; TRBD1 agrees at 8 bases. Germline lookup yields CDR1 SGHRS and CDR2 YFSETQ. There are 15 residues in the CDR3. The ends lost 4 bases at V and 0 bases at J; junction bases unmatched: 3. CDR3 region: CASSQGAGAKNIQYF. The CDR3 DNA sequence: TGCGCCAGCAGCCAGGGGGCGGGAGCCAAAAACATTCAGTACTTC.

This clonotype was counted a few times. V is TRBV12-3 or TRBV12-4 and J is TRBJ2-1, with TRBD1 matching over 12 bases. With 3 bases clipped from V and 5 bases from J, the junction kept 5 bases outside the gene matches. The CDR3 is 16 amino acids. The CDR3 DNA reads as TGTGCCAGCAGTTTTGAGGGGACAGGGGGCCACAATGAGCAGTTCTTC. Encoded protein: CASSFEGTGGHNEQFF.

J is TRBJ1-5 and V is TRBV19, with D tentatively TRBD1 (6 bases). V lost 4 bases, J lost 3 bases, and 10 bases lay in between. CDR1 LNHDA and CDR2 SQIVND come from the germline V gene (reference sequence). This CDR3 region has 14 residues. CDR3 protein: CASSTTGTNQPQHF. The CDR3 DNA is TGTGCCAGTAGTACCACAGGGACCAATCAGCCCCAGCATTTT.

This clonotype was counted at least ten times. This rearrangement joins TRBV18 to TRBJ1-1; D is unresolved. Germline-derived CDR1 and CDR2 are KGHSH and LQKENI. Trimming took off 3 bases at V and 1 base at J, with 6 bases between the two ends. The CDR3 extends over 13 amino acids. As DNA, the CDR3 is TGTGCCAGCTCACCTATACAGAACACTGAAGCTTTCTTT. This codes for CASSPIQNTEAFF.

This clonotype was found many times. The rearrangement joins TRBV7-2 to TRBJ1-5; D is undetermined. The V and J ends lost 2 bases and 3 bases respectively, with 8 bases between them. Germline loops: CDR1 SGHTA, CDR2 FQGNSA. The CDR3 has 14 amino acids. CDR3 protein: CASSLSLYNQPQHF. CDR3 nucleotides: TGTGCCAGCAGCTTAAGCTTGTACAATCAGCCCCAGCATTTT.

This clonotype was counted at least ten times. This chain links TRBV28 with TRBJ2-7, with D unclear. The CDR3 extends over 14 amino acids. V dropped 3 bases and J dropped 1 base, with 10 bases sitting between them. Germline CDR1 reads MDHEN; CDR2 reads SYDVKM. In DNA form, the CDR3 reads TGTGCCAGCAGTTTTTTGACTGGGTCCTACGAGCAGTACTTC. This sequence encodes CASSFLTGSYEQYF. The full variable domain, its missing parts supplied by reference TRBV28 and TRBJ2-7, is DVKVTQSSRYLVKRTGEKVFLECVQDMDHENMFWYRQDPGLGLRLIYFSYDVKMKEKGDIPEGYSVSREKKERFSLILESASTNQTSMYLCASSFLTGSYEQYFGPGTRLTVT.

Points on this clonotype: A much larger clone differs from this one at a single base, so this may be a read error. V is TRBV20-1 and J is TRBJ2-3; 14 nucleotides align to TRBD2. Per germline, CDR1 DFQATT and CDR2 SNEGSKA (reference sequence). This CDR3 has 15 residues. The CDR3 loop is CSARDWGLAGDMQYF. The DNA of the CDR3 is TGCAGTGCTAGAGATTGGGGACTAGCGGGAGATATGCAGTATTTT.

Ten or more counts support this clonotype. The chain uses TRBV11-2 and TRBJ2-5, with 9 bases lining up with TRBD2. The ends lost 0 bases at V and 1 base at J; junction bases unmatched: 6. CDR3 length equals 17 residues. Germline CDR1 reads SGHAT; CDR2 reads FQNNGV. The CDR3 DNA reads as TGTGCCAGCAGCTTAGACGGGACTAGCTTGTTCCAAGAGACCCAGTACTTC. As protein: CASSLDGTSLFQETQYF.

The sample holds many counts of this clonotype. The V call is TRBV12-5, the J call TRBJ2-3; maybe TRBD2 (6 bases). V lost 1 base to trimming and J lost 6 bases, with 20 bases between them. This CDR3 is 17 amino acids long. CDR1 is LGHNT, CDR2 FRNRAP, per germline. The chain's CDR3 is CASGLEWGVLSPDTQYF. The CDR3, as DNA: TGTGCTAGTGGTTTGGAATGGGGGGTCCTCAGTCCCGATACGCAGTATTTT.